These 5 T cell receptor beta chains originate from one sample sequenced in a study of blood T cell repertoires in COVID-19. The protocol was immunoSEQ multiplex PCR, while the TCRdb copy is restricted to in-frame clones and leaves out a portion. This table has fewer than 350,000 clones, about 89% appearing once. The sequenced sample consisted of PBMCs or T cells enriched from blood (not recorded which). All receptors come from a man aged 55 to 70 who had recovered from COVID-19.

This chain's CDR3 is CASSGQFQETQYF. The CDR3 DNA reads as TGTGCCAGTAGCGGACAGTTCCAAGAGACCCAGTACTTC. V and J are TRBV19 and TRBJ2-5, with a tentative D call TRBD1 (6 bases). Germline-derived CDR1 and CDR2 are LNHDA and SQIVND (reference sequence). V shed 6 bases and J shed 1 base, with 9 bases lying between them. The CDR3 covers 13 residues. The whole variable domain, filled in from reference TRBV19 and TRBJ2-5, reads DGGITQSPKYLFRKEGQNVTLSCEQNLNHDAMYWYRQDPGQGLRLIYYSQIVNDFQKGDIAEGYSVSREKKESFPLTVTSAQKNPTAFYLCASSGQFQETQYFGPGTRLLVL.

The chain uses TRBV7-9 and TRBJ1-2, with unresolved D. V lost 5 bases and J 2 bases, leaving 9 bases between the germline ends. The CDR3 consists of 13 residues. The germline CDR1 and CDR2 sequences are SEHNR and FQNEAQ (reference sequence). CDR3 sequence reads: CASSPWANYGYTF. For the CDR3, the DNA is TGTGCCAGCAGCCCCTGGGCGAACTATGGCTACACCTTC.

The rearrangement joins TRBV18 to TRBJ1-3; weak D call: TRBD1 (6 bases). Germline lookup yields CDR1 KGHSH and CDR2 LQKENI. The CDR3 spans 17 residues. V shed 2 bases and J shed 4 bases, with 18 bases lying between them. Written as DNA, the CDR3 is TGTGCCAGCTCACCAAGCGGGACAACGCTCTCCGGAAACACCATATATTTT. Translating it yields CASSPSGTTLSGNTIYF.

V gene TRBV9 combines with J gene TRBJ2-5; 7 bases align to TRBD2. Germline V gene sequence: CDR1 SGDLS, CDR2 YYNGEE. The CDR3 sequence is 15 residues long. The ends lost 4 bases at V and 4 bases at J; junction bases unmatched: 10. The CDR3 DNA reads TGTGCCAGCAGCCCTAGCGGCCCCCAGGGAGAGACCCAGTACTTC. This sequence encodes CASSPSGPQGETQYF.

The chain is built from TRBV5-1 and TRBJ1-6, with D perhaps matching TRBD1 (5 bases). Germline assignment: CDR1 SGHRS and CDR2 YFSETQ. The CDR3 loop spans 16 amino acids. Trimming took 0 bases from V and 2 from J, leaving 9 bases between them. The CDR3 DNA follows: TGCGCCAGCAGCTTGGAAGGGGTCGCCTATAATTCACCCCTCCACTTT. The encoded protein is CASSLEGVAYNSPLHF.